These 32 T cell receptor beta chains share one sample of origin, sequenced in a study of blood T cell repertoires in COVID-19. Libraries were prepared by immunoSEQ multiplex PCR; TCRdb keeps only in-frame clonotypes and omits some of them. The table records 80,000 to 100,000 clones, approximately 80% of them present only once. Source material: peripheral blood. Receptor source: a man aged 65 to 85 with active or convalescent COVID-19.

In its sample, this clone was seen many times. This rearrangement joins TRBV6-5 to TRBJ1-1, with 9 bases identical to TRBD1. Germline CDR1 reads MNHEY; CDR2 reads SVGAGI. Trimming at V came to 6 bases and at J to 11 bases, leaving 7 bases not matched to a gene. The CDR3 consists of 12 residues. CDR3 residues: CASSLTGGDAFF. DNA of the CDR3: TGTGCCAGCAGCCTGACAGGGGGAGACGCTTTCTTT.

The CDR3 sequence: CATSRDTGPKFYGYTF. The CDR3 nucleotides are TGTGCCACCAGCAGAGATACAGGCCCGAAGTTCTATGGCTACACCTTC. The chain links TRBV15 to TRBJ1-2, with D tentatively TRBD1 (5 bases). From germline, CDR1 is LNHNV and CDR2 YYDKDF (reference sequence). CDR3 length equals 16 residues. Trimming removed 0 bases from V and 4 bases from J, with 15 bases in between.

The genes are TRBV3-1 (or the pseudogene TRBV3-2) and TRBJ2-7; 13 nucleotides line up with TRBD2. J was trimmed by 5 bases and V by 4 bases; bases with no gene match: 8. Germline V gives CDR1 LGHDT, CDR2 YNNKEL (reference sequence). The CDR3 length is 16 residues. CDR3 sequence reads: CASSPTSGGPGDEQYF. The DNA of the CDR3 is TGTGCCAGCAGCCCGACTAGCGGGGGGCCAGGGGACGAGCAGTACTTC.

The CDR3: CASGSGLEFNEQFF. CDR3 nucleotides: TGTGCTAGTGGTTCCGGACTAGAGTTCAATGAGCAGTTCTTC. This chain links TRBV12-5 with TRBJ2-1, with 7 bases fitting TRBD2. The V and J ends lost 4 bases and 6 bases, in that order; junction bases with no gene match: 6. CDR1 is LGHNT, CDR2 FRNRAP, per germline. This CDR3 has 14 amino acids. Together with reference TRBV12-5 and TRBJ2-1, the CDR3 gives the full variable domain: DARVTQTPRHKVTEMGQEVTMRCQPILGHNTVFWYRQTMMQGLELLAYFRNRAPLDDSGMPKDRFSAEMPDATLATLKIQPSEPRDSAVYFCASGSGLEFNEQFFGPGTRLTVL.

The chain carries TRBV7-2 and TRBJ1-6; tentative D call: TRBD1 (5 bases). V lost 5 bases and J lost 8, with 22 bases in between. Germline CDR1 is SGHTA and CDR2 is FQGNSA. This CDR3 has 17 residues. In nucleotides, the CDR3 is TGTGCCAGCAGCAAACTGCCGGGGGGGGGTTCTTATTCACCCCTCCACTTT. Its translation is CASSKLPGGGSYSPLHF. The whole variable domain, filled in from reference TRBV7-2 and TRBJ1-6, reads GAGVSQSPSNKVTEKGKDVELRCDPISGHTALYWYRQSLGQGLEFLIYFQGNSAPDKSGLPSDRFSAERTGGSVSTLTIQRTQQEDSAVYLCASSKLPGGGSYSPLHFGNGTRLTVT.

This clone was seen just once. V usage is TRBV18 and J usage is TRBJ1-6; 8 nucleotides agree with TRBD1. Germline loops: CDR1 KGHSH, CDR2 LQKENI. Trimming at V came to 3 bases and at J to 13 bases, leaving 8 bases not matched to a gene. The CDR3 runs to 14 residues. Here the CDR3 reads CASSPEQGDGPLHF. Here the CDR3 DNA reads TGTGCCAGCTCACCGGAACAGGGGGATGGTCCCCTCCACTTT.

This chain uses TRBV6-5 with TRBJ2-7; unclear D gene. With 3 bases removed from V and 6 bases from J, the gap between germline ends came to 18 bases. Germline V gene data show CDR1 as MNHEY and CDR2 as SVGAGI. CDR3 length: 15 amino acids. Written as DNA, the CDR3 is TGTGCCAGCAGTTATAAGGCAGGATTTGTCTCCGAGCAGTACTTC. Translating it yields CASSYKAGFVSEQYF.

This chain uses TRBV2 with TRBJ2-1; TRBD2 might be the D (6 bases). Between the trimmed V and J ends, which lost 8 bases and 4 bases, there was a span of 15 bases. The CDR3 covers 14 residues. CDR1 SNHLY and CDR2 FYNNEI come from the germline V gene. CDR3 nucleotide sequence: TGTGCCAGCGGGGGAGGCGTGGGTTACAATGAGCAGTTCTTC. Amino acids: CASGGGVGYNEQFF.

In this sample, this clone turned up a few times. The chain links TRBV6-5 to TRBJ2-5; 7 bases match TRBD1. J lost 4 bases, V lost 6 bases, and 5 bases had no gene match. CDR3 length: 13 residues. Germline-derived CDR1 and CDR2 are MNHEY and SVGAGI. The CDR3 spells CASRLGTVETQYF. In DNA, the CDR3 is TGTGCCAGCAGACTTGGGACAGTAGAGACCCAGTACTTC.

The chain uses TRBV18 and TRBJ2-4; TRBD1 agrees at 12 bases. Germline trimming cut 3 bases from V and 8 bases from J; bases unmatched to any gene: 2. The germline V gene encodes CDR1 KGHSH and CDR2 LQKENI. CDR3 length equals 14 residues. As DNA, the CDR3 is TGTGCCAGCTCACCCCGGGACAGGGGGCACATTCAGTACTTC. This encodes CASSPRDRGHIQYF.

The gene calls are TRBV9 and TRBJ2-3; 8 nucleotides match TRBD2. In germline, CDR1 is SGDLS, CDR2 YYNGEE. The V gene end was trimmed by 0 bases and the J gene end by 3 bases; junction bases not matched to a gene: 6. This CDR3 is 16 amino acids long. CDR3 sequence reads: CASSVGGSGVTDTQYF. CDR3 nucleotides: TGTGCCAGCAGCGTAGGGGGTAGCGGGGTAACAGATACGCAGTATTTT.

This chain uses TRBV2 with TRBJ2-1; TRBD2 matches at 9 bases. V lost 6 bases to trimming and J lost 4 bases; unmatched junction nucleotides: 4. The germline gives CDR1 SNHLY, CDR2 FYNNEI. The CDR3 sequence is 14 residues long. CDR3 loop: CASSLAGEYNEQFF. DNA of the CDR3: TGTGCCAGCAGCTTAGCGGGGGAATACAATGAGCAGTTCTTC.

The V gene is TRBV6-5, the J gene TRBJ2-4; TRBD1 matches 8 bases. The CDR3 runs 12 residues. With 10 bases clipped from V and 8 bases from J, the junction kept 7 bases outside the gene matches. Germline CDR1 MNHEY, CDR2 SVGAGI. CDR3 in amino acids: CATVTGEDIQYF. CDR3 in DNA: TGTGCCACCGTGACAGGGGAAGACATTCAGTACTTC.

The gene calls are TRBV7-9 and TRBJ1-4; TRBD1 agrees at 8 bases. The V gene's germline CDR1 is SEHNR and CDR2 FQNEAQ (reference sequence). Trimming removed 4 bases from V and 4 bases from J; junction bases left unmatched: 8. The CDR3 runs to 16 residues. The CDR3 protein is CASSSRQGRDNEKLFF. The CDR3 DNA reads as TGTGCCAGCAGCTCCAGACAGGGGCGGGATAATGAAAAACTGTTTTTT. The entire variable domain, with the rest obtained from reference TRBV7-9 and TRBJ1-4, is as follows: DTGVSQNPRHKITKRGQNVTFRCDPISEHNRLYWYRQTLGQGPEFLTYFQNEAQLEKSRLLSDRFSAERPKGSFSTLEIQRTEQGDSAMYLCASSSRQGRDNEKLFFGSGTQLSVL.

The J gene is TRBJ1-1, the V gene TRBV11-1; a possible D gene is TRBD1 (5 bases). Germline V gives CDR1 SGHAT, CDR2 FQDESV (reference sequence). V was cut by 6 bases and J by 1 base, with 9 bases left in between. The CDR3 has 13 amino acids. The CDR3: CASSRGQNTEAFF. As DNA, the CDR3 is TGTGCCAGCAGTCGCGGACAGAACACTGAAGCTTTCTTT.

The rearrangement joins TRBV20-1 to TRBJ2-5; the D gene is possibly TRBD2 (6 bases). The CDR3 is 14 amino acids. V dropped 3 bases and J dropped 4 bases, with 15 bases sitting between them. CDR1 and CDR2 from the germline V gene are DFQATT and SNEGSKA (reference sequence). DNA of the CDR3: TGCAGTGCTAGTCGGGGGAGCTCGAGAGAGACCCAGTACTTC. Amino acid sequence: CSASRGSSRETQYF.

This chain uses TRBV2 with TRBJ2-2; D is perhaps TRBD2 (7 bases). Germline V gene data show CDR1 as SNHLY and CDR2 as FYNNEI. CDR3 length equals 14 residues. Trimming stripped 8 bases from V and 4 bases from J, with 14 bases between. The CDR3 coding sequence is TGTGCCAGCCAACGGGGGGCCGGCACCGGGGAGCTGTTTTTT. It codes for CASQRGAGTGELFF.

The genes are TRBV4-3 and TRBJ1-4; D perhaps matches TRBD1 (6 bases). The V gene's germline CDR1 is LGHNA and CDR2 YSLEER. The length of the CDR3 is 16 residues. Trimming took 1 base from V and 8 from J, leaving 17 bases between them. The DNA of the CDR3 is TGCGCCAGCAGCCAAGGGGGAGGGACACCGGGGGAAAAACTGTTTTTT. Its translation: CASSQGGGTPGEKLFF.

This rearrangement joins TRBV2 to TRBJ1-4, with D hard to call. V lost 6 bases and J lost 8, with 10 bases in between. The CDR3 has 12 residues. The germline CDR1 and CDR2 sequences are SNHLY and FYNNEI. The CDR3 DNA follows: TGTGCCAGCAGGGGCGTTGAGGAAAAACTGTTTTTT. Translated, it gives CASRGVEEKLFF.

The chain recombines TRBV5-1 with TRBJ2-2, with D possibly matching TRBD1 (6 bases). The V end was cut by 5 bases, the J end by 2 bases, with 7 bases between. CDR1 is SGHRS, CDR2 YFSETQ, per germline. This CDR3 contains 13 residues. The DNA of the CDR3 is TGCGCCAGCAGAGGGGGTAACACCGGGGAGCTGTTTTTT. It codes for CASRGGNTGELFF.

The V gene is TRBV3-1 (or the pseudogene TRBV3-2), the J gene TRBJ2-1; TRBD1 agrees at 8 bases. The V gene end was trimmed by 4 bases and the J gene end by 6 bases; junction bases not matched to a gene: 2. The CDR3 covers 13 residues. The germline V gene has CDR1 LGHDT and CDR2 YNNKEL (reference sequence). CDR3 amino acids: CASSRGTGNEQFF. For the CDR3, the DNA is TGTGCCAGCAGCCGTGGGACAGGCAATGAGCAGTTCTTC.

The gene calls are TRBV28 and TRBJ2-7; 9 positions match TRBD2. The V gene end was trimmed by 4 bases and the J gene end by 7 bases; junction bases not matched to a gene: 2. Germline V gene data show CDR1 as MDHEN and CDR2 as SYDVKM. The CDR3 is 12 amino acids. DNA for the CDR3: TGTGCCAGCAGTTCGCTAGCGGGGGAGCAGTACTTC. As protein: CASSSLAGEQYF. Looking up the rest from reference TRBV28 and TRBJ2-7 gives the full variable domain: DVKVTQSSRYLVKRTGEKVFLECVQDMDHENMFWYRQDPGLGLRLIYFSYDVKMKEKGDIPEGYSVSREKKERFSLILESASTNQTSMYLCASSSLAGEQYFGPGTRLTVT.

The chain joins TRBV7-2 to TRBJ2-3, with D tentatively TRBD2 (6 bases). Trimming left V 2 bases short and J 1 base short, with 7 bases between. The CDR3 covers 14 residues. The V gene's germline CDR1 is SGHTA and CDR2 FQGNSA. The CDR3 protein is CASSLWRGTDTQYF. For the CDR3, the DNA is TGTGCCAGCAGCTTATGGAGGGGCACAGATACGCAGTATTTT.

V gene TRBV9 combines with J gene TRBJ2-3; 10 bases agree with TRBD2. CDR1 is SGDLS and CDR2 is YYNGEE in the germline V gene. The trim removed 3 bases at V and 1 base at J, leaving 5 bases unmatched. The CDR3 length is 16 residues. The CDR3, as DNA: TGTGCCAGCAGCGAAAGGAGCGGGGGGGGCACAGATACGCAGTATTTT. Its protein is CASSERSGGGTDTQYF.

A few counts support this clone. This sequence joins TRBV29-1 and TRBJ1-5; TRBD1 is a possible D gene (5 bases). The V and J ends lost 4 bases and 0 bases respectively, with 10 bases between them. The CDR3 covers 14 residues. Germline loops: CDR1 SQVTM, CDR2 ANQGSEA. DNA of the CDR3: TGCAGCGTTGTTACAGGTATTAGCAATCAGCCCCAGCATTTT. As protein: CSVVTGISNQPQHF.

The chain has TRBV5-1 and TRBJ2-2; weak D call: TRBD1 (6 bases). From germline, CDR1 is SGHRS and CDR2 YFSETQ. This CDR3 has 15 amino acids. The ends were cut back, 0 bases at V and 4 bases at J, with 10 bases in the middle. Here the CDR3 reads CASSLDLRGTGELFF. The CDR3 DNA follows: TGCGCCAGCAGCTTGGACCTCAGGGGCACCGGGGAGCTGTTTTTT. Drawing the rest from reference TRBV5-1 and TRBJ2-2, the complete variable domain is KAGVTQTPRYLIKTRGQQVTLSCSPISGHRSVSWYQQTPGQGLQFLFEYFSETQRNKGNFPGRFSGRQFSNSRSEMNVSTLELGDSALYLCASSLDLRGTGELFFGEGSRLTVL.

This chain connects TRBV7-2 to TRBJ1-2; D is uncertain. In germline, CDR1 is SGHTA, CDR2 FQGNSA. With 6 bases removed from V and 3 bases from J, the gap between germline ends came to 5 bases. The CDR3 is made up of 11 amino acids. The CDR3, as DNA: TGTGCCAGCAGACGCGACTATGGCTACACCTTC. Its protein is CASRRDYGYTF.

The rearrangement uses TRBV6-5 and TRBJ1-2; D not certain. Trimming pared 3 bases from V and 4 bases from J, leaving 9 bases between. The germline V gene encodes CDR1 MNHEY and CDR2 SVGAGI. This CDR3 has 13 residues. The CDR3 DNA is TGTGCCAGCAGTTATACAGCAACCTATGGCTACACCTTC. This translates into CASSYTATYGYTF.

The chain couples TRBV6-4 to TRBJ2-5; 12 nucleotides agree with TRBD2. Trimming at V came to 6 bases and at J to 5 bases, leaving 7 bases not matched to a gene. Germline values: CDR1 MRHNA, CDR2 SNTAGT. The CDR3 length is 15 residues. CDR3 amino acids: CASSLLAGGPETQYF. DNA of the CDR3: TGTGCCAGCAGCCTCCTAGCGGGGGGGCCGGAGACCCAGTACTTC.

The CDR3 DNA reads TGTGCCAGCAGCCCTCCCGGGACAGGGGAACACGAGCAGTACTTC. Its protein is CASSPPGTGEHEQYF. V gene TRBV9 combines with J gene TRBJ2-7, with 10 bases that match TRBD1. This CDR3 comprises 15 residues. V gave up 4 bases and J gave up 5 bases; unmatched junction bases: 9. Germline V gene data show CDR1 as SGDLS and CDR2 as YYNGEE.

The chain employs TRBV5-1 and TRBJ2-7, with 9 bases that match TRBD2. Unmatched junction bases numbered 6, after V lost 5 bases and J lost 6 bases. CDR3 length: 13 residues. In germline, CDR1 is SGHRS, CDR2 YFSETQ. This chain's CDR3 is CASSSGTSPEQYF. The DNA for the CDR3 is TGCGCCAGCAGTTCCGGGACTAGCCCCGAGCAGTACTTC.

The chain joins TRBV7-2 to TRBJ2-3, with 15 bases identical to TRBD2. V shed 5 bases and J 5 bases; nucleotides not matched to a gene: 8. Germline V gives CDR1 SGHTA, CDR2 FQGNSA. The CDR3 totals 17 residues. This chain's CDR3 is CASSPGLAGGPVDTQYF. The CDR3 DNA reads as TGTGCCAGCAGCCCAGGACTAGCGGGGGGGCCGGTAGATACGCAGTATTTT.